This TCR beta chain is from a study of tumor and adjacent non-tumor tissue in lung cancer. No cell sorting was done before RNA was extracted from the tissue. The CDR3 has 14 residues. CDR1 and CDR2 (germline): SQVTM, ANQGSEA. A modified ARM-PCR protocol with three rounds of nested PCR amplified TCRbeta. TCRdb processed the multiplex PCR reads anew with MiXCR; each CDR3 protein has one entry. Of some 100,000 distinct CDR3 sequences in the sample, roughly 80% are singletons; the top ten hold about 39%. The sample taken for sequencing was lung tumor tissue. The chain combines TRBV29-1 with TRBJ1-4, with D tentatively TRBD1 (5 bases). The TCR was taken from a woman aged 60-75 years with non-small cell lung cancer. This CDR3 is CSAKGPRDNEKLFF. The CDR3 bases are TGCAGTGCTAAAGGGCCCAGGGATAATGAAAAACTGTTTTTT.